The clone carrying this T cell receptor (beta chain) was seen more than once but under ten times. The antigen is undetermined. The data belong to a study of regulatory T cells in long-lasting Graves disease. Study summary: Prior antithyroid drug treatment in newly diagnosed Graves' patients lasted under 3 months. Overall study findings and caveats: Favoring TRBV28, TRBJ1-2 and TRBJ2-5 was a feature seen in persistent disease. The persistent group shared 2,500 to 3,000 public clonotypes, more than the 950 to 1,000 shared by new patients.

The time point denotes: newly diagnosed GD, antithyroid drugs for less than 3 months. PBMCs provided the RNA from which the TCR library was made. The V gene's germline CDR1 is MGHDK and CDR2 SYGVNS. CDR3 size: 14 residues. V lost 3 bases to trimming and J lost 2 bases, with 8 bases between them. CDR3-region Arm-PCR and iRepertoire HTBI primers produced the TCR beta libraries. TCRdb re-derived calls from the multiplex PCR reads in MiXCR, one entry per CDR3 protein. The sample shows over 350,000 distinct CDR3 sequences, 13% to 15% of them seen only once. These records were also assigned to another study, of T cells in Graves' hyperthyroidism and ophthalmopathy. According to that study: In the first-round RT-PCR of the TCR CDR3, the HTBI primer set was used.

The TCR sequence derives from a woman between 50 and 59 years old with Graves disease. The chain carries TRBV25-1 and TRBJ1-3; possibly TRBD1 for D (5 bases). The sample was peripheral blood mononuclear cells (PBMCs), taken at new diagnosis, from a patient treated with antithyroid drugs. The CDR3 here is CASSDWGAGNTIYF. CDR3 nucleotide sequence: TGTGCCAGCAGTGACTGGGGGGCTGGAAACACCATATATTTT.